Given below is one TCR beta chain in context. A sample-barcoded 5' primer and a J-beta primer mix were used in a second PCR of roughly 7 to 11 cycles. The template-switch adaptor was a 5' adaptor with 12 random nucleotides. It tagged each cDNA molecule. Each CDR3 protein is one row after TCRdb ran MiXCR on the 5' RACE reads. The sample has 450,000 to 700,000 distinct CDR3 sequences; approximately 30% are singletons. Investigators took ten milliliters of peripheral blood from every donor. This sample is drawn from a study of blood T cells in healthy people across ages. This CDR3 has 17 residues. Germline loops: CDR1 MNHEY, CDR2 SVGAGI. The trim removed 2 bases at V and 1 base at J, leaving 8 bases unmatched.

Sequencing was performed on blood. The receptor's source is a woman between 65 and 79 years old in good health. The chain employs TRBV6-5 and TRBJ1-5, with 7 bases identical to TRBD1. The DNA for the CDR3 is TGTGCCAGCAGTTACGATGCAGGGGGATTAAGCAATCAGCCCCAGCATTTT. Its protein product is CASSYDAGGLSNQPQHF.